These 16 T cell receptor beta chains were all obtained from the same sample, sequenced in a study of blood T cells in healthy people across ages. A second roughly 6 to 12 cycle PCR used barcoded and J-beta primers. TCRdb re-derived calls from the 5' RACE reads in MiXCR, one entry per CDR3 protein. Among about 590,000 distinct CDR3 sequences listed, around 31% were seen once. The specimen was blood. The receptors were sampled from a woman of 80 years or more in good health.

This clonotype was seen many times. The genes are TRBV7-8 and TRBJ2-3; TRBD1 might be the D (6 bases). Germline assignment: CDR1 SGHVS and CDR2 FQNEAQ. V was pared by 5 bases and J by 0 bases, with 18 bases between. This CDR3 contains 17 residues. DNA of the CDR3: TGTGCCAGCAGCACCCTACTCTGGACAGCTAGCACAGATACGCAGTATTTT. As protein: CASSTLLWTASTDTQYF.

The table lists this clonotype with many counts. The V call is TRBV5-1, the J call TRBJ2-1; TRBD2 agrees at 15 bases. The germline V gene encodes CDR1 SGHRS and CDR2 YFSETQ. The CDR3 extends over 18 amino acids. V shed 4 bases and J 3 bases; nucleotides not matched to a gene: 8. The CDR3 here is CASSPRTSGGAVYNEQFF. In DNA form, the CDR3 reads TGCGCCAGCAGCCCGAGGACTAGCGGGGGGGCGGTCTACAATGAGCAGTTCTTC.

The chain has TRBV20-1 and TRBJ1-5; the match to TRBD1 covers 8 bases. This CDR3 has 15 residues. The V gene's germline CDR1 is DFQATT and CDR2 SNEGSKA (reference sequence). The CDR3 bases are TGCGGTACTAGGGGACAGGCGCAGAGCAATCAGCCCCAGCATTTT. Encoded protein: CGTRGQAQSNQPQHF.

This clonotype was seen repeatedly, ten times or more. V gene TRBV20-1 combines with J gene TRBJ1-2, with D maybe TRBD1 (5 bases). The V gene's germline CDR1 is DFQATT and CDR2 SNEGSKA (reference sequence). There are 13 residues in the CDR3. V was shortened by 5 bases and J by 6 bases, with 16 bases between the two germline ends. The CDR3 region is CSASGEGHNGYTF. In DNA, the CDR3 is TGCAGTGCTTCGGGGGAAGGACATAATGGCTACACCTTC.

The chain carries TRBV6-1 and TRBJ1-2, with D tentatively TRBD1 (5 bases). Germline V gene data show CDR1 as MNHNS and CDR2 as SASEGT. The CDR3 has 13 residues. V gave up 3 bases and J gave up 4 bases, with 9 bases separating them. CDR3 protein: CASSDDRSYGYTF. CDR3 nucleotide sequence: TGTGCCAGCAGTGATGACAGAAGCTATGGCTACACCTTC.

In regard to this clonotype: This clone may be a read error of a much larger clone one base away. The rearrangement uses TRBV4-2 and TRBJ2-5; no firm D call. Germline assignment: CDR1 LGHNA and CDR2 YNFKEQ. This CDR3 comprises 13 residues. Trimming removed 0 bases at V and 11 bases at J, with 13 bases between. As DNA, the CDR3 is TGTGCCAGCAGCCAAGATATAACGAGTGAGCAGTACTTC. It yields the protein CASSQDITSEQYF.

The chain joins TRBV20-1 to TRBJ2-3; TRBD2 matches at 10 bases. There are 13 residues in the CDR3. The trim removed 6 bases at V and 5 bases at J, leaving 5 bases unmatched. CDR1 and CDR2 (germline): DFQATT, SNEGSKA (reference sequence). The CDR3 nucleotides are TGCAGTGCGGAGAGACTAGCGGGAGATACGCAGTATTTT. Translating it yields CSAERLAGDTQYF.

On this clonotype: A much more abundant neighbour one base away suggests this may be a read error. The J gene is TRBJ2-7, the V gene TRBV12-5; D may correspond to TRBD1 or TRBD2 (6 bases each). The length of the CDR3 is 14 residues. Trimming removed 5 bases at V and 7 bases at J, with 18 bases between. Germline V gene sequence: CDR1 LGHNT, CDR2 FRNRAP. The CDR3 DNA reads TGTGCTAGTGGTCCCCCCTGGGGGGACATTGAGCAGTACTTC. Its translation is CASGPPWGDIEQYF.

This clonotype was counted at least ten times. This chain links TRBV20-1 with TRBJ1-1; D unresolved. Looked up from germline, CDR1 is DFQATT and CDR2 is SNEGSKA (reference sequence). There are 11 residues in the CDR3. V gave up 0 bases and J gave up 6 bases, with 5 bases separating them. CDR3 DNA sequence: TGCAGTGCTAGAGATCAGGCTGAAGCTTTCTTT. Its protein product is CSARDQAEAFF.

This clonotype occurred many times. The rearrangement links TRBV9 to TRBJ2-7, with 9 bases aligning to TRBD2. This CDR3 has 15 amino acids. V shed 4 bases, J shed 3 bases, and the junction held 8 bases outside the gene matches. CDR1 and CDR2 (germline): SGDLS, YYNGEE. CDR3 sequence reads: CASSPQLAGYYEQYF. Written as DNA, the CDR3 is TGTGCCAGCAGCCCTCAACTAGCGGGCTACTACGAGCAGTACTTC.

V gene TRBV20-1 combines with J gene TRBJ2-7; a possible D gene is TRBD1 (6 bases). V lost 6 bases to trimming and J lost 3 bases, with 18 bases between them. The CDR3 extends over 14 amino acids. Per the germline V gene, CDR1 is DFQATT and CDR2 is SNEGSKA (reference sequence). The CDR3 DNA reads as TGCAGTGCCCTGGGGCAGGGGCTATACTACGAGCAGTACTTC. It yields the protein CSALGQGLYYEQYF.

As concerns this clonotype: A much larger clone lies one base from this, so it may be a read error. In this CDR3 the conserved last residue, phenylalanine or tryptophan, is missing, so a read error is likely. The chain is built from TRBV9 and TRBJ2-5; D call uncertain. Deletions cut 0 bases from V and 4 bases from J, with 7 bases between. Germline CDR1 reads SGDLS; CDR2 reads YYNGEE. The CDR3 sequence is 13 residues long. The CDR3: CASSVDSLETQYC. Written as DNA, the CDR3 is TGTGCCAGCAGCGTAGATTCCTTAGAGACCCAGTACTGC.

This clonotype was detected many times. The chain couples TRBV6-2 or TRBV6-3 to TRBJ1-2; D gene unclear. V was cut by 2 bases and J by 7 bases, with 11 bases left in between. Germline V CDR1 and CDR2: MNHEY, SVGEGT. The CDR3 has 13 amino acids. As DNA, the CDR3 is TGTGCCAGCAGTTACCCGGGTTCTGGTGGCTACACCTTC. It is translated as CASSYPGSGGYTF.

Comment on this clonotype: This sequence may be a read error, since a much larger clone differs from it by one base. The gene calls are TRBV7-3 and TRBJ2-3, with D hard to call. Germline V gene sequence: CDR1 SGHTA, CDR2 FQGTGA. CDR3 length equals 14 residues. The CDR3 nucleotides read TGTGTCAGCAGCTTAACGATGGCGTCAGATACGCAGTATTTT. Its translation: CVSSLTMASDTQYF.

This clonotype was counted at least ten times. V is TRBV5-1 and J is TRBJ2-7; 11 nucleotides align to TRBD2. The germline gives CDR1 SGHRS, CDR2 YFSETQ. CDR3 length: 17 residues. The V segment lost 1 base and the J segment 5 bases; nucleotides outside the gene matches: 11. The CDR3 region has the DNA TGCGCCAGCAGCTTGTTGTCTAGCGGGGGGAGGTTCCACGAGCAGTACTTC. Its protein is CASSLLSSGGRFHEQYF.

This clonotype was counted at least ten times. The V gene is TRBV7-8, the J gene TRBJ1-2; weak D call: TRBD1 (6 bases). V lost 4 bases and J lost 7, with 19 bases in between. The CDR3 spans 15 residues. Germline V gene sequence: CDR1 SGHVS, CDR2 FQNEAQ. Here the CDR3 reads CASSSRTRQDGGYTF. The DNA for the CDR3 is TGTGCCAGCAGCTCCCGTACCCGACAGGACGGTGGCTACACCTTC.